This T cell receptor (beta chain) is from a study of regulatory T cells in long-lasting Graves disease. Libraries of TCR beta came from iRepertoire HTBI primers plus Arm-PCR of CDR3 regions. TCRdb called the multiplex PCR reads again in MiXCR, with one record for every CDR3 protein. The data contain 430,000 or so distinct CDR3 sequences, about 21% of them singletons. The table lists this clonotype with a few counts. The antigen is undetermined. Time point specified: persistent/refractory GD, antithyroid drugs over 5 years with positive TRAb. From PBMCs, RNA was extracted and then used to make the TCR library. The CDR3 runs 15 residues. V was cut by 0 bases and J by 8 bases, with 16 bases left in between. Per germline, CDR1 LGHDT and CDR2 YNNKEL (reference sequence). Findings of the study overall: Few sampled subjects may have lowered accuracy.

The origin of this receptor is a female donor with Graves disease. This specimen was peripheral blood mononuclear cells (PBMCs), taken when the disease was refractory, from a patient treated with antithyroid drugs. This chain links TRBV3-1 with TRBJ1-2; D perhaps matches TRBD1 (5 bases). The CDR3 region is CASSQDRGLSEGYTF. CDR3 DNA: TGTGCCAGCAGCCAAGATCGGGGGTTGTCCGAGGGCTACACCTTC.